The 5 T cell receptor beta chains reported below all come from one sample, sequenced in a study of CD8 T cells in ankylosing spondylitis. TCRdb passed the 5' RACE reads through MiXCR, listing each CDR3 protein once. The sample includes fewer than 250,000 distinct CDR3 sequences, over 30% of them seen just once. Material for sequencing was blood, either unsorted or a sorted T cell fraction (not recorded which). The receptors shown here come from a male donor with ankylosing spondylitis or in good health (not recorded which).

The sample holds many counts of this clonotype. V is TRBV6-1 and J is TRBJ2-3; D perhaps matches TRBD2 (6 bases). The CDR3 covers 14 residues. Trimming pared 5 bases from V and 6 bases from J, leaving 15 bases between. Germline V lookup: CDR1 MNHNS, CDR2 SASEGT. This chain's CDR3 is CASSQWTKPDTQYF. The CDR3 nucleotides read TGTGCCAGCAGTCAATGGACTAAGCCCGATACGCAGTATTTT.

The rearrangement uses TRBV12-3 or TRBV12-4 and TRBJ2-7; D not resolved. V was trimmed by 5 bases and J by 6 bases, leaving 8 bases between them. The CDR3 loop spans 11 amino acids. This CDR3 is CASSIGREQYF. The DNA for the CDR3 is TGTGCCAGCAGTATCGGGCGCGAGCAGTACTTC.

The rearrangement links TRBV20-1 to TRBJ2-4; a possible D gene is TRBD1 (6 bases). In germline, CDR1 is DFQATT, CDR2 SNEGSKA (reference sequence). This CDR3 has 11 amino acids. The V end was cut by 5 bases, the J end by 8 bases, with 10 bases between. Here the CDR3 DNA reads TGCAGTGCTCAGTCAGGGGACATTCAGTACTTC. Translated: CSAQSGDIQYF.

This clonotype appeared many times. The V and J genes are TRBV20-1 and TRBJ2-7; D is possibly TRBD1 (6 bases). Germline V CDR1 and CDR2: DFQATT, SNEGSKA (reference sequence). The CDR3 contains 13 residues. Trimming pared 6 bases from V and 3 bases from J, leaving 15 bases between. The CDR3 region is CSATGTTNYEQYF. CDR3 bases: TGCAGTGCAACCGGGACAACCAACTACGAGCAGTACTTC.

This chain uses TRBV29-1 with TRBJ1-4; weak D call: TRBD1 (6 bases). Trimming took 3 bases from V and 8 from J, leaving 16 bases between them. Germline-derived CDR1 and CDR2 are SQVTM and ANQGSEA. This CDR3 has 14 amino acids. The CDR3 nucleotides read TGCAGCGTTGAGAGGGGGGACCGGGAGGAAAAACTGTTTTTT. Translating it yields CSVERGDREEKLFF.